This T cell receptor (beta chain) is drawn from a study of T cell repertoires in cytomegalovirus infection. As for the study in general: It can be stated that public TCR beta signatures indicated CMV infection as well as a matching HLA type.

General study findings and limits: Of the TCR beta families, the public ones yielded a cumulative frequency that identified carriers of CMV plus the relevant HLA. In two of eight donors, the top clonotype was HLA-C-restricted CMV-specific.

TCRdb passed the reads through MiXCR, listing each CDR3 protein once. The sample yields about 450,000 distinct CDR3 sequences, 25% to 40% seen once. Details on this clonotype: The antigen is not known.

This CDR3 comprises 15 residues. V lost 7 bases and J lost 4, with 19 bases in between. Per germline, CDR1 MDHEN and CDR2 SYDVKM. The origin of this receptor is a human donor in good health (CMV status not recorded). Some clones in this sample may be carry-over from other donors' samples. The sample was PBMCs. The chain employs TRBV28 and TRBJ1-1, with D maybe TRBD1 (5 bases). The CDR3 sequence is CASTTGAGVGTEAFF. The CDR3 nucleotides read TGTGCCAGCACAACCGGGGCAGGCGTGGGCACTGAAGCTTTCTTT.